This entry describes one TCR beta chain. Its specificity is unknown. Trimming took 0 bases from V and 3 from J, leaving 21 bases between them. CDR1 is MNHEY and CDR2 is SMNVEV in the germline V gene (reference sequence). The CDR3 is made up of 18 amino acids. This entry is derived from a study of OX40 agonist ivuxolimab in advanced cancers. The overall study: Ivuxolimab doses were 0.01, 0.1, 0.3, 1.5, 3 or 10 mg/kg every 2 weeks. Males comprised 82.7% of the group, whose mean age was approximately 62 years (range about 20 to 85). Roughly two fifths of patients had received prior checkpoint inhibitor therapy.

Study-wide points: Mean expanded clone counts were higher in CD8+ than CD4+ T cells.

Profiling relied on immunoSEQ multiplex PCR, and the TCRdb table lists in-frame clones only, not all of them. Of some 100,000 clones detected, about nine tenths appear once; the ten largest clones hold approximately 0.34%. This sample comprised CD4+ or CD8+ T cells sorted from blood, obtained in a trial of the OX40 agonist ivuxolimab. This chain joins TRBV27 and TRBJ2-7; D may correspond to TRBD1 or TRBD2 (6 bases each). The receptor was derived from an adult with an advanced solid tumor such as melanoma, head and neck, liver or kidney cancer. CDR3 protein: CASSLSIRGGGTHYEQYF. CDR3 bases: TGTGCCAGCAGTTTATCGATACGGGGTGGGGGGACACACTACGAGCAGTACTTC.